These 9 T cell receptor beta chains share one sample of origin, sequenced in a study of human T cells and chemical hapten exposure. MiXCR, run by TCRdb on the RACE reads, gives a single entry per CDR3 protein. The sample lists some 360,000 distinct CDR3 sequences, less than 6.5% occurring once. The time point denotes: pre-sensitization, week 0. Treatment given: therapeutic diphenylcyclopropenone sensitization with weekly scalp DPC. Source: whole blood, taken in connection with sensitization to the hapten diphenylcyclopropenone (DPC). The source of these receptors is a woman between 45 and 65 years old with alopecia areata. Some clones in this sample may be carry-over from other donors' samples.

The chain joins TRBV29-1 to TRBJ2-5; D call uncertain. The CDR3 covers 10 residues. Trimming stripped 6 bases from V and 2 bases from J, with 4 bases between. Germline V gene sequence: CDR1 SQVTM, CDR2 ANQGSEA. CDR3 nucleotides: TGCAGCGTGTCGCAAGAGACCCAGTACTTC. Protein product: CSVSQETQYF. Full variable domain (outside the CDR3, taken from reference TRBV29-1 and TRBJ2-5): SAVISQKPSRDICQRGTSLTIQCQVDSQVTMMFWYRQQPGQSLTLIATANQGSEATYESGFVIDKFPISRPNLTFSTLTVSNMSPEDSSIYLCSVSQETQYFGPGTRLLVL.

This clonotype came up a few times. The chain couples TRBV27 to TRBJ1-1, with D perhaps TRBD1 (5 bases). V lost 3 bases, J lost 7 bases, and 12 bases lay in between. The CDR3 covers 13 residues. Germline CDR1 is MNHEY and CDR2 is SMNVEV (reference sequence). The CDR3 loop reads CASSFHVGGEAFF. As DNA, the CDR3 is TGTGCCAGCAGTTTCCACGTGGGGGGTGAAGCTTTCTTT.

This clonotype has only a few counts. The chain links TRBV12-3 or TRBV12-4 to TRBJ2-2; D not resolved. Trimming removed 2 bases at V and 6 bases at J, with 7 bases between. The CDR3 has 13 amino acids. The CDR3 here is CASSLFGPGELFF. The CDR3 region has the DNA TGTGCCAGCAGTTTATTCGGGCCCGGGGAGCTGTTTTTT.

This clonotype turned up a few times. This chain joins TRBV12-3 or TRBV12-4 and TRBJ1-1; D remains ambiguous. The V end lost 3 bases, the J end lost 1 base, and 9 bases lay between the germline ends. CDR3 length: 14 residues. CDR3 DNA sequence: TGTGCCAGCAGTTTCAACCGTAGGAACACTGAAGCTTTCTTT. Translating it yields CASSFNRRNTEAFF.

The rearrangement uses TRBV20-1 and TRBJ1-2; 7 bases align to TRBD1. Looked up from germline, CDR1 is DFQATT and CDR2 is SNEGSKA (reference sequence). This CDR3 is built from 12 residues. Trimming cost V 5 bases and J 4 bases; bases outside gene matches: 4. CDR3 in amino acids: CSAVTGTYGYTF. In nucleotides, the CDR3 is TGCAGTGCTGTGACAGGGACCTATGGCTACACCTTC.

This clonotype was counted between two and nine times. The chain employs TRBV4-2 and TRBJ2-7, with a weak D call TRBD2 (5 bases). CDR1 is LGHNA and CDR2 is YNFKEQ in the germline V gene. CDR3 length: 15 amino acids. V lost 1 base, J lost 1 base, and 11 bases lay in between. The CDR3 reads CASSQGVSVSYEQYF. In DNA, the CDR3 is TGTGCCAGCAGCCAAGGGGTTAGCGTTTCCTACGAGCAGTACTTC.

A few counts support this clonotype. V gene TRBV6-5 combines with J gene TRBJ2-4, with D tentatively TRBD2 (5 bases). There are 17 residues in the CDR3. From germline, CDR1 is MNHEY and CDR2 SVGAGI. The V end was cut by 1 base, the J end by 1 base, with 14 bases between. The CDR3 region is CASSYYRTRRAKNIQYF. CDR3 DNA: TGTGCCAGCAGTTACTACCGGACCCGGAGGGCCAAAAACATTCAGTACTTC.

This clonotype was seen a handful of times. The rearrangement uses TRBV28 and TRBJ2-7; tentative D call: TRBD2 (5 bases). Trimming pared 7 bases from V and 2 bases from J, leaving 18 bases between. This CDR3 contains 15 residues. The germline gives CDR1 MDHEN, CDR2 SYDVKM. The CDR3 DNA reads TGTGCCAGCACCTCCCCCGGGGTAGGTACCTACGAGCAGTACTTC. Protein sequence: CASTSPGVGTYEQYF.

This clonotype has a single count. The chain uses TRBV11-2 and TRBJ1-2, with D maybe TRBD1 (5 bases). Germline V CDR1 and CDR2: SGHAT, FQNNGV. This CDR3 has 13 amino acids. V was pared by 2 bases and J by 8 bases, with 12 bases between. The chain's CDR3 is CASSLMAGQGYTF. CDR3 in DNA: TGTGCCAGCAGCTTAATGGCAGGGCAAGGCTACACCTTC.